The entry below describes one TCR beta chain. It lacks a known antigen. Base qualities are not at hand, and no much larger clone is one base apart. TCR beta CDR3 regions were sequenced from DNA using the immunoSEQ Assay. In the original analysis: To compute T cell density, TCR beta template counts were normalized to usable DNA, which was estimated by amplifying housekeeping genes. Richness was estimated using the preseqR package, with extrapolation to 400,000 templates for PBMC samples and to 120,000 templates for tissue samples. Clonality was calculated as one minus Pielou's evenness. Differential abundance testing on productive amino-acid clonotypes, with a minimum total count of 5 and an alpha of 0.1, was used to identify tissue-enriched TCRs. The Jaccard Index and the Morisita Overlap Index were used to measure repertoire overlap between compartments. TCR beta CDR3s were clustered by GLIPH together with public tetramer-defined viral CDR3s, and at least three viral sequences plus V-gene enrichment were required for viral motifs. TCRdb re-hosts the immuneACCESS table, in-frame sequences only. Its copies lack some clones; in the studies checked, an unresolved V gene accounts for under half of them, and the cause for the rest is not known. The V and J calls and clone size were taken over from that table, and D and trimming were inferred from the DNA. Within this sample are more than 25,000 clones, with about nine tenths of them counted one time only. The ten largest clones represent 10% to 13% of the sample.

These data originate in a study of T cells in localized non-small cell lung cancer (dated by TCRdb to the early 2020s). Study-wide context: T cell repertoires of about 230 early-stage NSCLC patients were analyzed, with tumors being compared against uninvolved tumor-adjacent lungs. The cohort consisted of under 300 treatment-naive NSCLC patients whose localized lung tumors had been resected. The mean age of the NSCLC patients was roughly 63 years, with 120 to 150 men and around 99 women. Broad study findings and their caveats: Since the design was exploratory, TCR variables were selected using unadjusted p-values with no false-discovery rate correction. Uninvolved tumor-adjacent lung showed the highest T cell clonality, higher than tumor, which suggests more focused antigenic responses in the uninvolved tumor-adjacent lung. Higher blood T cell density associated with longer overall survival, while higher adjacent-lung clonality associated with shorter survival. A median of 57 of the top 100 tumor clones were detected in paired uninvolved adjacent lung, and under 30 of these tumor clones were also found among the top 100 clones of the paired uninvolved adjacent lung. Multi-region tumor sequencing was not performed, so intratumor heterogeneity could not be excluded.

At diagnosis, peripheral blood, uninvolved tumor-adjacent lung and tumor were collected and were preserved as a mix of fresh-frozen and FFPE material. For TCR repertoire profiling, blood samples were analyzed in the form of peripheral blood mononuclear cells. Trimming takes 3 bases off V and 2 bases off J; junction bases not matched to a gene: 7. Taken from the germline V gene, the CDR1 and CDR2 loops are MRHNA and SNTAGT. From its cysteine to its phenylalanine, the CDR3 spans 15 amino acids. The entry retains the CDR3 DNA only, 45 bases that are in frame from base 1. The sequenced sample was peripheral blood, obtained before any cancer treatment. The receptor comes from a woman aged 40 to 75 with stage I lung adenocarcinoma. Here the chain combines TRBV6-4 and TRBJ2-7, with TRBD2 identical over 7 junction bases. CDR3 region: CASSEDPSGAYEQYF. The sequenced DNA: TGTGCCAGCAGTGAGGATCCTAGCGGCGCCTACGAGCAGTACTTC.